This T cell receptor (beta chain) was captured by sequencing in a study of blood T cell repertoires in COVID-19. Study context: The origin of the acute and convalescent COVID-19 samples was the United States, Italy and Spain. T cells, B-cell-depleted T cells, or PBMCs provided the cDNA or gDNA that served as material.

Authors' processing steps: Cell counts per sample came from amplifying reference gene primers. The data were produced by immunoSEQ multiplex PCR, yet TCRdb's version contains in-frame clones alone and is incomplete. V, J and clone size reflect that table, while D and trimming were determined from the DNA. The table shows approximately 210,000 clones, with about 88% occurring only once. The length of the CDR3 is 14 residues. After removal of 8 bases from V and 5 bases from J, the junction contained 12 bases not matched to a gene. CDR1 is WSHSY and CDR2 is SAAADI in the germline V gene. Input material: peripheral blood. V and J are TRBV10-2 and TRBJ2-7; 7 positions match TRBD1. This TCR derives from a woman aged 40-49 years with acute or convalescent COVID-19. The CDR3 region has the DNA TGCGCCAGCGCCACGACGACAGGGATAGACGAGCAGTACGTC. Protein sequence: CASATTTGIDEQYV.